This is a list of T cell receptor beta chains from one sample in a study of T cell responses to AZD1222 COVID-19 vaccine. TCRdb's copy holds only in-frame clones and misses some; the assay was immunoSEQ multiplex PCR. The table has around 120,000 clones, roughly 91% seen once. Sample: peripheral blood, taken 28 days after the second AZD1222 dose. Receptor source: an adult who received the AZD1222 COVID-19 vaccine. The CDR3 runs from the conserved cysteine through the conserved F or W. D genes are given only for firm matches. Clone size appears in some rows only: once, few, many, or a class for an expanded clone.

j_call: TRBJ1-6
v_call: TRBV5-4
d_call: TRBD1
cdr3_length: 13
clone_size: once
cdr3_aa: CASSDRVNSPLHF
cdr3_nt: TGTGCCAGCAGCGACAGGGTAAACTCACCCCTCCACTTT

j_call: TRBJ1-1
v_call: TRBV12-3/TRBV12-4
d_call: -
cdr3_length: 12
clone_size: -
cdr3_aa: CASSLGGSEAFF
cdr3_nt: TGTGCCAGCAGTTTGGGGGGGTCTGAAGCTTTCTTT

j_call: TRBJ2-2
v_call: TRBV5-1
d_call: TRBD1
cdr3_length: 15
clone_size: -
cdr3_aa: CASSLVSGGSGELFF
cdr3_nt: TGCGCCAGCAGCTTGGTGTCAGGGGGCAGCGGGGAGCTGTTTTTT

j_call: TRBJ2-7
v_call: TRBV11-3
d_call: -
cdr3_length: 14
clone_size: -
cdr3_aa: CASSERDSSYEQYF
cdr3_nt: TGTGCCAGCAGCGAAAGGGATAGCTCCTACGAGCAGTACTTC

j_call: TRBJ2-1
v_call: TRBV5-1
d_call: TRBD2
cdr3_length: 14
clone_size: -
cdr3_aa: CASAPGGSYNEQFF
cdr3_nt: TGCGCCAGCGCCCCGGGGGGGTCCTACAATGAGCAGTTCTTC

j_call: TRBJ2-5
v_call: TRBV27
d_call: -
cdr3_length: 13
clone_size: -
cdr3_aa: CASRWSLGETQYF
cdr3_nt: TGTGCCAGCAGATGGTCCCTGGGAGAGACCCAGTACTTC

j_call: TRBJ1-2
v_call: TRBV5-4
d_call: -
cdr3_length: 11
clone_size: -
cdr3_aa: CASSGVYGYTF
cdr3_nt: TGTGCCAGCAGCGGAGTCTATGGCTACACCTTC

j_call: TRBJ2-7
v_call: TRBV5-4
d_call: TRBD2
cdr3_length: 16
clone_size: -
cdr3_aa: CASSLAPSGGWVEQYF
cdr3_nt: TGTGCCAGCAGCTTGGCCCCTAGCGGGGGGTGGGTGGAGCAGTACTTC

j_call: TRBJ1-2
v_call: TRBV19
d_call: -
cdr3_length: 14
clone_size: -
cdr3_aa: CASSMQMTIYGYTF
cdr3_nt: TGTGCCAGTAGTATGCAGATGACAATCTATGGCTACACCTTC

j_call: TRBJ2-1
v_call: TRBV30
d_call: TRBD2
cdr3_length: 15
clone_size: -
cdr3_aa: CAWSMTSGSHGEQFF
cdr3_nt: TGTGCCTGGAGTATGACTAGCGGGAGCCACGGTGAGCAGTTCTTC

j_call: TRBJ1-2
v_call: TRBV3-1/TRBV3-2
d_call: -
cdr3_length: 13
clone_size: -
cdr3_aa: CASSPLYTDGYTF
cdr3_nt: TGTGCCAGCAGCCCTCTTTACACGGATGGCTACACCTTC

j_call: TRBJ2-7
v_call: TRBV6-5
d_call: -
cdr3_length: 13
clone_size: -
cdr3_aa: CASIGVGAYEQYF
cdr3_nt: TGTGCCAGCATCGGGGTAGGGGCGTACGAGCAGTACTTC

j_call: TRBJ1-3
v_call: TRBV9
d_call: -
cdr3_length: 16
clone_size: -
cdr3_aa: CASSPRFGGSGNTIYF
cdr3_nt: TGTGCCAGCAGCCCCCGGTTTGGGGGATCTGGAAACACCATATATTTT

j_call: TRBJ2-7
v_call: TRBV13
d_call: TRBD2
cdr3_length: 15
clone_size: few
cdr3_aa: CASSPGVAGPYEQYF
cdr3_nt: TGTGCCAGCAGTCCTGGGGTAGCGGGGCCCTACGAGCAGTACTTC

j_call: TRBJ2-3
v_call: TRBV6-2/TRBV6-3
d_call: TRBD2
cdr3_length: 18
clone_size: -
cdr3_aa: CASSYSLITSGRTDTQYF
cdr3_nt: TGTGCCAGCAGTTACTCCCTCATAACTAGCGGGAGGACAGATACGCAGTATTTT

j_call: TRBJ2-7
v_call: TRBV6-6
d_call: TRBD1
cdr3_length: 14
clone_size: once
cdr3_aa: CASSYGTGGSEQYF
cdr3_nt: TGTGCCAGCAGTTACGGGACAGGGGGTAGCGAGCAGTACTTC

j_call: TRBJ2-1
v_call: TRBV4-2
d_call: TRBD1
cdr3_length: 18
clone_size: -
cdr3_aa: CASSQEVIVTGAYNEQFF
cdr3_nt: TGTGCCAGCAGCCAAGAGGTTATTGTGACAGGGGCCTACAATGAGCAGTTCTTC

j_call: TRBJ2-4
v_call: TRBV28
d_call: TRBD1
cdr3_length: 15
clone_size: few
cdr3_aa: CASSLGQVAKNIQYF
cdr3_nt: TGTGCCAGCAGTTTAGGACAGGTAGCCAAAAACATTCAGTACTTC

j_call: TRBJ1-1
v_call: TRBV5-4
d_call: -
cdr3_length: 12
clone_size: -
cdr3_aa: CASSLGPSKAFF
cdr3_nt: TGTGCCAGCAGCTTGGGTCCCAGTAAAGCTTTCTTT

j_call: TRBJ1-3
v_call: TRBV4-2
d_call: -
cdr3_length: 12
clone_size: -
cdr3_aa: CASSQRGNTIYF
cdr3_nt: TGTGCCAGCAGCCAAAGGGGAAACACCATATATTTT

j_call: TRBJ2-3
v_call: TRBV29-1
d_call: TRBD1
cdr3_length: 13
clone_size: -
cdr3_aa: CSDAGQGTDTQYF
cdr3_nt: TGCAGCGACGCGGGACAGGGCACAGATACGCAGTATTTT

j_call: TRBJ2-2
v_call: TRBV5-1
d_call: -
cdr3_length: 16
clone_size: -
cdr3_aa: CASSLLRGGQTGELFF
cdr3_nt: TGCGCCAGCAGCTTGCTTCGCGGGGGCCAGACCGGGGAGCTGTTTTTT

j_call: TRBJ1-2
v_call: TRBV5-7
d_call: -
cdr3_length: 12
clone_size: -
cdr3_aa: CASSLGVGGYTF
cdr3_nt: TGTGCCAGCAGCTTGGGGGTTGGAGGCTACACCTTC

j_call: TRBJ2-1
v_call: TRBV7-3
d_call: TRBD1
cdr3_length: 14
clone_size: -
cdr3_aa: CASRGTAAHNEQFF
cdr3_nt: TGTGCCAGCAGGGGGACAGCAGCTCACAATGAGCAGTTCTTC

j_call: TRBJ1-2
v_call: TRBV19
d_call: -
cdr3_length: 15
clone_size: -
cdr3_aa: CASSLSIPDSYGYTF
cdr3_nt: TGTGCCAGTAGTCTTTCAATACCGGACAGCTATGGCTACACCTTC

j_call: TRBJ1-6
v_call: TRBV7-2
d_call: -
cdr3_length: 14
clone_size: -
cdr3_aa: CASSSRQQGSPLHF
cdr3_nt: TGTGCCAGCAGCTCAAGACAACAGGGTTCACCCCTCCACTTT

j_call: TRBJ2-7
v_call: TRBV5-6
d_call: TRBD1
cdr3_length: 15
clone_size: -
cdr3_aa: CASSQQGATSYEQYF
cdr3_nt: TGTGCCAGCAGCCAGCAGGGGGCTACCTCCTACGAGCAGTACTTC

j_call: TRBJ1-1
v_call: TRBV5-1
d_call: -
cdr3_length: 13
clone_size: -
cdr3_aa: CASSLEGGGRAFF
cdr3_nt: TGCGCCAGCAGCTTGGAGGGTGGGGGTAGAGCTTTCTTT

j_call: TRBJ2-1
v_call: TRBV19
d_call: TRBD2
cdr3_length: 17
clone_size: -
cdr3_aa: CASGEWGGSSREGEQFF
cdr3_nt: TGTGCCAGTGGCGAATGGGGGGGCTCCTCACGGGAGGGTGAGCAGTTCTTC

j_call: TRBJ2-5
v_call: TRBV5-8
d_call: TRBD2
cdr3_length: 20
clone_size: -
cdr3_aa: CASSLGPKGGRDNLYETQYF
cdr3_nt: TGTGCCAGCAGCTTGGGGCCTAAGGGCGGGAGAGACAACCTTTATGAGACCCAGTACTTC